One and the same sample provided the 23 T cell receptor beta chains below, sequenced in a study of cytomegalovirus exposure and HLA in healthy donors (dated by TCRdb to between 2016 and 2019). Libraries were constructed by the immunoSEQ multiplex PCR assay. For the multiplex PCR, a mixture combining 60 forward primers for TCR Vbeta segments and 13 reverse primers for TCR Jbeta segments was used. Entries here come from immuneACCESS through TCRdb and include only in-frame sequences with V and J called. Some clones fail to appear in such tables; in the studies checked, an unresolved V gene covers under half of the shortfall, and the cause of the remainder is unknown. In this sample the table shows around 190,000 clones, over 60% of which occur a single time. The top ten hold around 5.4% of the sample. The sequenced sample consisted of PBMCs. The receptors were gathered from a man aged 35 to 55 in good health and CMV-seronegative.

This clone was seen once. The chain combines TRBV29-1 with TRBJ2-5; TRBD1 matches at 10 bases. Germline loops: CDR1 SQVTM, CDR2 ANQGSEA. After removal of 7 bases from V and 4 bases from J, the junction contained 9 bases not matched to a gene. The CDR3 is 14 amino acids. The CDR3 DNA reads as TGCAGCGCCTGGGACAGGGGAAGAGGAGAGACCCAGTACTTC. Translated, it gives CSAWDRGRGETQYF.

The chain has TRBV11-2 and TRBJ2-7; 12 bases agree with TRBD2. Per the germline V gene, CDR1 is SGHAT and CDR2 is FQNNGV. This CDR3 has 15 amino acids. With 6 bases clipped from V and 3 bases from J, the junction kept 6 bases outside the gene matches. CDR3 protein: CASRDGTSGLYEQYF. The CDR3 nucleotides read TGTGCCAGCAGGGACGGGACTAGCGGGCTCTACGAGCAGTACTTC.

V gene TRBV4-1 combines with J gene TRBJ1-6; D not certain. Deletions cut 1 base from V and 9 bases from J, with 7 bases between. Germline CDR1 and CDR2: MGHRA and YSYEKL. The CDR3 is made up of 13 amino acids. In DNA, the CDR3 is TGCGCCAGCAGCCAAGTGGGCCCTTCACCCCTCCACTTT. Its translation: CASSQVGPSPLHF.

This clone was counted only a few times. This chain connects TRBV19 to TRBJ2-3; the match to TRBD1 covers 9 bases. CDR1 is LNHDA and CDR2 is SQIVND in the germline V gene (reference sequence). This CDR3 spans 17 amino acids. V gave up 7 bases and J gave up 3 bases; unmatched junction bases: 14. The CDR3 reads CASKLSGTGRGTDTQYF. CDR3 nucleotide sequence: TGTGCCAGTAAGCTCTCGGGGACAGGGAGAGGGACAGATACGCAGTATTTT.

The chain combines TRBV6-5 with TRBJ2-1; TRBD1 aligns across 9 bases. V lost 4 bases, J lost 9 bases, and 10 bases stayed unmatched. Germline lookup yields CDR1 MNHEY and CDR2 SVGAGI. The CDR3 has 15 residues. The CDR3 loop reads CASSSYGQGSVEQFF. The CDR3 DNA reads as TGTGCCAGCAGTTCCTACGGACAGGGGTCGGTTGAGCAGTTCTTC.

This clone was recorded a few times. The J gene is TRBJ2-3, the V gene TRBV19; 9 bases are a match to TRBD2. The CDR3 has 13 amino acids. The germline gives CDR1 LNHDA, CDR2 SQIVND (reference sequence). J gave up 0 bases and V 11 bases, and 3 bases lay outside the gene matches. This chain's CDR3 is CACGRDSTDTQYF. The CDR3, as DNA: TGTGCCTGCGGGAGGGACAGCACAGATACGCAGTATTTT.

The chain combines TRBV4-3 with TRBJ1-1, with 7 bases aligning to TRBD1. V trimming: 2 bases; J trimming: 4 bases; junction bases outside the gene matches: 4. This CDR3 has 14 residues. Germline CDR1 LGHNA, CDR2 YSLEER. The CDR3 region is CASSQTGVSTEAFF. CDR3 bases: TGCGCCAGCAGCCAAACAGGGGTGAGCACTGAAGCTTTCTTT.

This clone was counted a single time. The J gene is TRBJ2-7, the V gene TRBV7-2; D is unclear. The CDR3 has 15 amino acids. V was clipped by 1 base and J by 2 bases, with 12 bases between them. In germline, CDR1 is SGHTA, CDR2 FQGNSA. CDR3 DNA sequence: TGTGCCAGCAGCTTAGGTCCAGGTGCAACCTACGAGCAGTACTTC. Translating it yields CASSLGPGATYEQYF.

This chain uses TRBV5-1 with TRBJ1-1, with TRBD1 matching 9 bases. The length of the CDR3 is 15 residues. Germline V lookup: CDR1 SGHRS, CDR2 YFSETQ. J gave up 1 base and V 3 bases, and 4 bases lay outside the gene matches. CDR3 sequence: CASSWTGDRNTEAFF. The CDR3 nucleotides are TGCGCCAGCAGCTGGACAGGGGATAGGAACACTGAAGCTTTCTTT.

The chain combines TRBV14 with TRBJ2-2; D is unclear. The V gene lost 4 bases and the J gene lost 6 bases, with 12 bases spanning the gap. Germline V gives CDR1 SGHDN, CDR2 FVKESK. CDR3 length: 14 amino acids. This CDR3 is CASSLSRLSGELFF. CDR3 DNA: TGTGCCAGCAGCCTATCCCGACTTTCCGGGGAGCTGTTTTTT.

This chain joins TRBV4-1 and TRBJ2-1, with a weak D call TRBD1 (5 bases). Trimming left V 1 base short and J 7 bases short, with 17 bases between. The CDR3 is 16 amino acids. In germline, CDR1 is MGHRA, CDR2 YSYEKL. CDR3 region: CASSQGGTRRSNEQFF. The DNA of the CDR3 is TGCGCCAGCAGCCAAGGGGGCACCCGCAGGTCAAATGAGCAGTTCTTC.

The V gene is TRBV5-6, the J gene TRBJ1-6; no clear D gene. The V gene's germline CDR1 is SGHDT and CDR2 YYEEEE. V was shortened by 0 bases and J by 5 bases, with 12 bases between the two germline ends. The CDR3 has 16 amino acids. Here the CDR3 DNA reads TGTGCCAGCAGCTTGGTTGAAACCGCGCATAATTCACCCCTCCACTTT. It yields the protein CASSLVETAHNSPLHF. Looking up the rest from reference TRBV5-6 and TRBJ1-6 gives the full variable domain: DAGVTQSPTHLIKTRGQQVTLRCSPKSGHDTVSWYQQALGQGPQFIFQYYEEEERQRGNFPDRFSGHQFPNYSSELNVNALLLGDSALYLCASSLVETAHNSPLHFGNGTRLTVT.

This clone appeared a single time. The chain uses TRBV21-1 and TRBJ2-4; the D segment call TRBD1 is taken from the table without a DNA check. TRBV21-1 is labeled a pseudogene. There are 20 residues in the CDR3. CDR3: CASSKARGQPSDLAKNIQYF. The CDR3 region has the DNA TGTGCCAGCAGCAAAGCTCGGGGACAGCCGTCGGACTTAGCCAAAAACATTCAGTACTTC.

The V and J genes are TRBV30 and TRBJ2-7; D is possibly TRBD2 (7 bases). The V and J ends lost 8 bases and 3 bases respectively, with 29 bases between them. The germline V gene encodes CDR1 GTSNPN and CDR2 SVGIG (reference sequence). CDR3 length: 17 residues. The CDR3 nucleotides read TGTGCCGGGGGGGGGAACAGGGAATTGGGGTTTGTCTACGAGCAGTACTTC. Its protein is CAGGGNRELGFVYEQYF.

This chain links TRBV18 with TRBJ1-2, with D possibly matching TRBD1 (6 bases). Trimming stripped 1 base from V and 8 bases from J, with 11 bases between. From germline, CDR1 is KGHSH and CDR2 LQKENI. The CDR3 covers 13 residues. CDR3 sequence: CASSPQTGGGYTF. The DNA for the CDR3 is TGTGCCAGCTCACCACAGACAGGCGGGGGCTACACCTTC.

J is TRBJ2-7 and V is TRBV6-6, with 8 nucleotides matching TRBD1. Germline CDR1 reads MNHNY; CDR2 reads SVGAGI (reference sequence). The CDR3 is 15 residues long. V dropped 6 bases and J dropped 0; count of bases not matched to a gene: 7. CDR3 sequence: CASSPGQGASYEQYF. CDR3 in DNA: TGTGCCAGCAGCCCCGGACAGGGCGCCTCCTACGAGCAGTACTTC.

This sequence joins TRBV10-3 and TRBJ2-1; 8 nucleotides match TRBD1. The germline CDR1 and CDR2 sequences are ENHRY and SYGVKD. The V gene end was trimmed by 2 bases and the J gene end by 10 bases; junction bases not matched to a gene: 13. CDR3 size: 16 residues. CDR3 in DNA: TGTGCCATCAGTGAGACGCAGGGACAGGCGGTTGAGGAGCAGTTCTTC. Translating gives CAISETQGQAVEEQFF.

V usage is TRBV7-2 and J usage is TRBJ2-7; D is undetermined. V was pared by 2 bases and J by 3 bases, with 8 bases between. The CDR3 sequence is 13 residues long. Germline V CDR1 and CDR2: SGHTA, FQGNSA. The DNA for the CDR3 is TGTGCCAGCAGCTTAATAGCCAGCTACGAGCAGTACTTC. Encoded protein: CASSLIASYEQYF.

This clone showed up just a few times. This sequence joins TRBV7-9 and TRBJ2-1; 10 bases fit TRBD2. This CDR3 region has 15 residues. Germline values: CDR1 SEHNR, CDR2 FQNEAQ (reference sequence). Germline trimming cut 5 bases from V and 6 bases from J; bases unmatched to any gene: 7. CDR3 sequence: CASSPLAGFGNEQFF. CDR3 nucleotides: TGTGCCAGCAGCCCACTAGCGGGATTCGGCAATGAGCAGTTCTTC.

This clone was recorded only once. The chain has TRBV7-9 and TRBJ2-7, with 10 bases fitting TRBD1. Losses at the gene ends were 3 bases for V and 4 bases for J; bases not matched to a gene: 6. CDR3 length: 15 residues. CDR1 is SEHNR, CDR2 FQNEAQ, per germline (reference sequence). DNA of the CDR3: TGTGCCAGCAGCTTTCCGGGACAGGGGATTTACGAGCAGTACTTC. It is translated as CASSFPGQGIYEQYF.

In this sample, this clone turned up a few times. The chain carries TRBV6-6 and TRBJ2-7, with TRBD1 matching over 8 bases. The germline CDR1 and CDR2 sequences are MNHNY and SVGAGI (reference sequence). This CDR3 contains 15 residues. The V and J ends lost 2 bases and 7 bases, in that order; junction bases with no gene match: 10. The CDR3 region has the DNA TGTGCCAGCAGTTACGGACAGGGAGAATTTGGAGAGCAGTACTTC. Translation: CASSYGQGEFGEQYF.

The V and J genes are TRBV7-3 and TRBJ2-3; D perhaps matches TRBD2 (5 bases). V was pared by 3 bases and J by 2 bases, with 12 bases between. The V gene's germline CDR1 is SGHTA and CDR2 FQGTGA. The CDR3 is 15 residues long. DNA for the CDR3: TGTGCCAGCAGCTTCGGGATCGTCGACACAGATACGCAGTATTTT. Translation: CASSFGIVDTDTQYF.

The genes are TRBV28 and TRBJ2-4; 10 positions agree with TRBD1. This CDR3 region has 14 residues. V lost 3 bases to trimming and J lost 9 bases; unmatched junction nucleotides: 5. Germline-derived CDR1 and CDR2 are MDHEN and SYDVKM. The CDR3 sequence: CASSFSDRGTIQYF. CDR3 coding DNA: TGTGCCAGCAGTTTTTCGGACAGGGGGACCATTCAGTACTTC.